This TCR beta chain was captured by sequencing in a study of spatial heterogeneity in lung cancer. TCR cDNA molecules were tagged individually, and each one carried a unique molecular identifier. TCRdb called the 5' RACE reads again in MiXCR, with one record for every CDR3 protein. The sample yields 700 to 900 distinct CDR3 sequences, about 54% seen once. Sample time point: sample taken at primary tumor resection. The sequenced material consisted of unsorted whole RNA from tumor, nontumor lung or frozen PBMC. V lost 5 bases to trimming and J lost 4 bases, with 20 bases between them. The CDR3 length is 16 residues. Germline V gene lookup returns CDR1 MNHNS and CDR2 SASEGT. Points on this clonotype: Within a library made for alpha chains, this beta chain is off target, and its count is uninformative.

The chain recombines TRBV6-1 with TRBJ2-5; possibly TRBD1 or TRBD2 for D (6 bases each). The sequence was collected from a female donor with early-stage non-small cell lung cancer. The starting material was PBMCs, obtained at surgery. The CDR3 DNA is TGTGCCAGCAGTACTGTAGGGGGAGGTGGAAGAGAGACCCAGTACTTC. It encodes CASSTVGGGGRETQYF.